These T cell receptor beta chains were read from a single sample in a study of beta chain features in type 1 diabetes. The assay was immunoSEQ multiplex PCR, and TCRdb's table has in-frame clones only and misses some. Of about 300,000 clones listed, roughly 8% are singletons. Sample: central memory CD4+ T cells from blood. The source is a woman younger than 35 in good health. The CDR3 runs from the conserved cysteine through the conserved F or W. Fields, in order: clone size, V gene, J gene, D gene, CDR3 protein, CDR3 DNA. D genes are given only for firm matches. Size values are once, few and many counts, or a class for expanded clones, and some rows have none.

size: few
V: TRBV12-5
J: TRBJ2-7
D: -
CDR3: CASGLGTGSSYEQYF
DNA: TGTGCTAGTGGTTTAGGGACTGGGAGCTCCTACGAGCAGTACTTC

size: -
V: TRBV6-5
J: TRBJ2-5
D: TRBD1
CDR3: CASSYQTGLMETQYF
DNA: TGTGCCAGCAGTTACCAGACAGGGCTTATGGAGACCCAGTACTTC

size: few
V: TRBV19
J: TRBJ2-7
D: -
CDR3: CASRRMWQGGYEQYF
DNA: TGTGCCAGTAGAAGGATGTGGCAGGGTGGGTACGAGCAGTACTTC

size: many
V: TRBV25-1
J: TRBJ1-2
D: -
CDR3: CASSDHGVNYGYTF
DNA: TGTGCCAGCAGTGACCATGGGGTTAACTATGGCTACACCTTC

size: few
V: TRBV7-3
J: TRBJ1-3
D: -
CDR3: CASTSGVGNTIYF
DNA: TGTGCCAGCACCTCGGGCGTTGGAAACACCATATATTTT

size: few
V: TRBV18
J: TRBJ1-1
D: -
CDR3: CASSPPWGTEAFF
DNA: TGTGCCAGCTCACCCCCATGGGGCACTGAAGCTTTCTTT

size: -
V: TRBV6-6
J: TRBJ2-1
D: -
CDR3: CASSQLQRGVDEQFF
DNA: TGTGCCAGCAGTCAGCTCCAACGTGGGGTCGATGAGCAGTTCTTC

size: -
V: TRBV28
J: TRBJ2-7
D: TRBD2
CDR3: CASSRGLAGVYEQYF
DNA: TGTGCCAGCAGTAGGGGACTAGCGGGAGTCTACGAGCAGTACTTC

size: -
V: TRBV28
J: TRBJ1-2
D: -
CDR3: CASSSGVLYGYTF
DNA: TGTGCCAGCAGTTCCGGCGTCCTCTATGGCTACACCTTC

size: many
V: TRBV7-8
J: TRBJ2-4
D: -
CDR3: CASSIELGDKNIQYF
DNA: TGTGCCAGCAGCATAGAACTCGGGGACAAAAACATTCAGTACTTC

size: few
V: TRBV9
J: TRBJ1-4
D: -
CDR3: CASSVGGQGGLEKLFF
DNA: TGTGCCAGCAGCGTAGGCGGACAAGGGGGACTAGAAAAACTGTTTTTT

size: -
V: TRBV14
J: TRBJ1-1
D: -
CDR3: CASSQVRGNTEAFF
DNA: TGTGCCAGCAGCCAAGTGCGGGGTAACACTGAAGCTTTCTTT

size: -
V: TRBV4-2
J: TRBJ1-2
D: TRBD1
CDR3: CASSVSRQGDGYTF
DNA: TGTGCCAGCAGCGTGAGCCGACAGGGCGATGGCTACACCTTC

size: -
V: TRBV4-3
J: TRBJ1-6
D: -
CDR3: CASSQDPTVGSPLHF
DNA: TGCGCCAGCAGCCAAGATCCGACTGTGGGTTCACCCCTCCACTTT

size: few
V: TRBV11-2
J: TRBJ2-1
D: TRBD2
CDR3: CASSTASGRDYEQFF
DNA: TGTGCCAGCAGCACCGCTAGCGGGAGGGACTATGAGCAGTTCTTC

size: -
V: TRBV15
J: TRBJ2-5
D: -
CDR3: CATSRGRQAARETQYF
DNA: TGTGCCACCAGCAGAGGACGACAGGCCGCGCGGGAGACCCAGTACTTC

size: many
V: TRBV28
J: TRBJ2-5
D: -
CDR3: CASSLKRETQYF
DNA: TGTGCCAGCAGTTTGAAGAGGGAGACCCAGTACTTC

size: -
V: TRBV6-6
J: TRBJ2-1
D: -
CDR3: CASSFRGASYNEQFF
DNA: TGTGCCAGCAGTTTCAGGGGTGCCTCCTACAATGAGCAGTTCTTC

size: -
V: TRBV6-5
J: TRBJ1-1
D: TRBD1
CDR3: CASSNEQGRVAFF
DNA: TGTGCCAGCAGTAACGAACAGGGGAGGGTAGCTTTCTTT

size: few
V: TRBV6-5
J: TRBJ1-5
D: -
CDR3: CASSYSEQRRVQPQHF
DNA: TGTGCCAGCAGTTACTCAGAGCAAAGGAGGGTTCAGCCCCAGCATTTT

size: -
V: TRBV20-1
J: TRBJ1-2
D: -
CDR3: CSAAAGGYTF
DNA: TGCAGTGCGGCAGCGGGTGGCTACACCTTC

size: few
V: TRBV6-5
J: TRBJ2-7
D: -
CDR3: CASSYSLASEQYF
DNA: TGTGCCAGCAGTTACTCGCTAGCGTCTGAGCAGTACTTC

size: -
V: TRBV4-1
J: TRBJ2-5
D: TRBD2
CDR3: CASSPVLALQETQYF
DNA: TGCGCCAGCAGCCCCGTACTAGCGCTACAAGAGACCCAGTACTTC

size: -
V: TRBV5-1
J: TRBJ1-2
D: -
CDR3: CASSFGGDYGYTF
DNA: TGCGCCAGCAGCTTTGGGGGCGACTATGGCTACACCTTC

size: -
V: TRBV7-2
J: TRBJ1-2
D: -
CDR3: CASSLASGNYGYTF
DNA: TGTGCCAGCAGCTTAGCTTCAGGGAACTATGGCTACACCTTC

size: few
V: TRBV7-2
J: TRBJ2-2
D: -
CDR3: CASSVGTRWNTGELFF
DNA: TGTGCCAGCAGCGTTGGGACTCGGTGGAACACCGGGGAGCTGTTTTTT

size: -
V: TRBV28
J: TRBJ1-1
D: -
CDR3: CASSPNRVWNTEAFF
DNA: TGTGCCAGCAGCCCAAACAGGGTTTGGAACACTGAAGCTTTCTTT

size: many
V: TRBV21-1
J: TRBJ2-1
D: -
CDR3: CARGPTEDEQFF
DNA: TGTGCCAGAGGGCCCACCGAGGATGAGCAGTTCTTC

size: -
V: TRBV15
J: TRBJ1-4
D: TRBD1
CDR3: CATSRDPGGGEKLFF
DNA: TGTGCCACCAGCAGAGATCCAGGGGGAGGGGAAAAACTGTTTTTT

size: many
V: TRBV29-1
J: TRBJ1-1
D: -
CDR3: CSVEKGMNTEAFF
DNA: TGCAGCGTTGAAAAAGGCATGAACACTGAAGCTTTCTTT

size: few
V: TRBV5-1
J: TRBJ1-1
D: -
CDR3: CASSEGFYTEAFF
DNA: TGCGCCAGCAGTGAAGGGTTTTACACTGAAGCTTTCTTT

size: few
V: TRBV13
J: TRBJ2-5
D: TRBD2
CDR3: CASMGGETQYF
DNA: TGTGCCAGCATGGGAGGGGAGACCCAGTACTTC

size: few
V: TRBV18
J: TRBJ1-1
D: -
CDR3: CASSQDGTMNTEAFF
DNA: TGTGCCAGCTCACAAGACGGGACCATGAACACTGAAGCTTTCTTT

size: -
V: TRBV5-4
J: TRBJ2-2
D: -
CDR3: CASSLEASFNTGELFF
DNA: TGTGCCAGCAGCTTGGAGGCATCCTTTAACACCGGGGAGCTGTTTTTT

size: -
V: TRBV7-3
J: TRBJ2-5
D: -
CDR3: CASSPQGVGSHQETQYF
DNA: TGTGCCAGCAGCCCACAAGGGGTAGGGAGCCACCAAGAGACCCAGTACTTC

size: -
V: TRBV5-1
J: TRBJ2-1
D: TRBD2
CDR3: CASSLLTSGNYNEQFF
DNA: TGCGCCAGCAGCTTGCTTACTAGCGGGAACTACAATGAGCAGTTCTTC

size: -
V: TRBV29-1
J: TRBJ2-1
D: -
CDR3: CSVETGWDEQFF
DNA: TGCAGCGTTGAAACGGGGTGGGATGAGCAGTTCTTC

size: -
V: TRBV6-6
J: TRBJ2-3
D: -
CDR3: CASSNVGGGSRDTQYF
DNA: TGTGCCAGCAGTAACGTGGGGGGCGGGAGTAGGGATACGCAGTATTTT

size: few
V: TRBV7-2
J: TRBJ2-2
D: -
CDR3: CASSTPGSHTGELFF
DNA: TGTGCCAGCAGCACCCCAGGGTCGCACACCGGGGAGCTGTTTTTT

size: -
V: TRBV28
J: TRBJ1-5
D: -
CDR3: CASMGGLEPQHF
DNA: TGTGCCAGCATGGGGGGCTTGGAGCCCCAGCATTTT

size: -
V: TRBV7-3
J: TRBJ2-1
D: -
CDR3: CASSLARMGEQFF
DNA: TGTGCCAGCAGCTTAGCGAGAATGGGTGAGCAGTTCTTC

size: few
V: TRBV9
J: TRBJ1-3
D: -
CDR3: CASSVALAGGNTIYF
DNA: TGTGCCAGCAGCGTAGCTTTAGCGGGGGGAAACACCATATATTTT

size: few
V: TRBV5-5
J: TRBJ1-1
D: -
CDR3: CASSSRTPNTEAFF
DNA: TGTGCCAGCAGCTCCCGGACACCGAACACTGAAGCTTTCTTT

size: -
V: TRBV15
J: TRBJ2-7
D: -
CDR3: CATRSLSGNYEQYF
DNA: TGTGCCACTAGATCCCTATCGGGGAACTACGAGCAGTACTTC

size: few
V: TRBV10-2
J: TRBJ2-1
D: -
CDR3: CATAAPYNEQFF
DNA: TGCGCCACCGCAGCCCCGTACAATGAGCAGTTCTTC

size: many
V: TRBV30
J: TRBJ2-3
D: TRBD2
CDR3: CAWSQLAGGSDTQYF
DNA: TGTGCCTGGAGTCAGCTAGCGGGGGGCTCAGATACGCAGTATTTT

size: many
V: TRBV5-6
J: TRBJ1-2
D: -
CDR3: CASRRIKIGYTF
DNA: TGTGCCAGCAGGAGAATCAAGATCGGCTACACCTTC

size: -
V: TRBV19
J: TRBJ2-2
D: TRBD2
CDR3: CASSVSGRNTGELFF
DNA: TGTGCCAGTAGTGTTAGCGGGAGAAACACCGGGGAGCTGTTTTTT

size: few
V: TRBV5-1
J: TRBJ1-1
D: -
CDR3: CASSLGRGKAFF
DNA: TGCGCCAGCAGCTTGGGAAGGGGGAAAGCTTTCTTT

size: few
V: TRBV7-2
J: TRBJ2-5
D: -
CDR3: CASSFKGQETQYF
DNA: TGTGCCAGCAGCTTTAAGGGACAAGAGACCCAGTACTTC

size: few
V: TRBV18
J: TRBJ2-2
D: -
CDR3: CASSPIGETGELFF
DNA: TGTGCCAGCTCACCGATAGGCGAAACCGGGGAGCTGTTTTTT

size: few
V: TRBV28
J: TRBJ1-2
D: -
CDR3: CASSSPQEIGNYGYTF
DNA: TGTGCCAGCAGTTCACCCCAGGAGATTGGCAATTATGGCTACACCTTC

size: -
V: TRBV7-9
J: TRBJ2-2
D: -
CDR3: CASSLGLANTGELFF
DNA: TGTGCCAGCAGCTTAGGTCTCGCGAACACCGGGGAGCTGTTTTTT

size: -
V: TRBV11-2
J: TRBJ2-7
D: -
CDR3: CASSLRATTGDYEQYF
DNA: TGTGCCAGCAGCTTACGGGCCACAACCGGAGATTACGAGCAGTACTTC

size: -
V: TRBV7-2
J: TRBJ2-7
D: -
CDR3: CASSTDSAVEGLILEQYF
DNA: TGTGCCAGCAGCACTGATTCCGCCGTAGAGGGGCTTATACTCGAGCAGTACTTC

size: -
V: TRBV6-6
J: TRBJ2-6
D: TRBD2
CDR3: CATSSGGSGANVLTF
DNA: TGTGCCACCTCTAGCGGGGGTTCTGGGGCCAACGTCCTGACTTTC

size: few
V: TRBV6-6
J: TRBJ2-6
D: -
CDR3: CASRRTGVSGANVLTF
DNA: TGTGCCAGCAGACGAACCGGGGTCTCTGGGGCCAACGTCCTGACTTTC

size: -
V: TRBV30
J: TRBJ2-5
D: TRBD1
CDR3: CAWSQRGTGQETQYF
DNA: TGTGCCTGGAGCCAACGCGGGACAGGCCAAGAGACCCAGTACTTC